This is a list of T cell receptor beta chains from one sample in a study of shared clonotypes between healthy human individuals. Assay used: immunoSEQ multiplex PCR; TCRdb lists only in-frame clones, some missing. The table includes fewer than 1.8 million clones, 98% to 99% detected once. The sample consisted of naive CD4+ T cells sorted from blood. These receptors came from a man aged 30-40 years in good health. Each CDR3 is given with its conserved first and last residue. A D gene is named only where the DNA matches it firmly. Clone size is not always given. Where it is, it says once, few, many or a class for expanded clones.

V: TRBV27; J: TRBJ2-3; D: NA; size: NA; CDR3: CASSLGQGLRGTDTQYF; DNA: TGTGCCAGCAGTTTGGGGCAGGGCTTACGCGGAACCGATACGCAGTATTTT
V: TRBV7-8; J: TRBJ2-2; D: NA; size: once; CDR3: CASSLVVAGSNTGELFF; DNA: TGTGCCAGCAGCTTAGTTGTGGCAGGGTCGAACACCGGGGAGCTGTTTTTT
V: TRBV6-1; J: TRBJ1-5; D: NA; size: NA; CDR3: CASSEAMSGLGQPQHF; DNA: TGTGCCAGCAGTGAAGCCATGTCGGGATTGGGACAGCCCCAGCATTTT
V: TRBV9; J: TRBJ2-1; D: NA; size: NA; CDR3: CASSVGGGASLGYNEQFF; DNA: TGTGCCAGCAGCGTAGGGGGGGGCGCTAGCCTGGGTTACAATGAGCAGTTCTTC
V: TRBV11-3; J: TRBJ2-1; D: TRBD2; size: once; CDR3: CASSRGAGRDEQFF; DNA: TGTGCCAGCAGCCGCGGAGCGGGAAGAGATGAGCAGTTCTTC
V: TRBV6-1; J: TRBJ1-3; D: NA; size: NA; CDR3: CASSVDWNTIYF; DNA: TGTGCCAGCAGTGTGGACTGGAACACCATATATTTT
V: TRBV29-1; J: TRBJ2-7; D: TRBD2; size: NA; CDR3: CSGRLAGDLEQYF; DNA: TGCAGCGGCCGACTAGCGGGAGATTTGGAGCAGTACTTC
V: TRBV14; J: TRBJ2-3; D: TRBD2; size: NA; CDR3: CASSPRLAGGPSQYF; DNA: TGTGCCAGCAGTCCGCGACTAGCGGGAGGGCCCTCGCAGTATTTT
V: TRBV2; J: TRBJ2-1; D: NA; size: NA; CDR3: CASPAPARNEQFF; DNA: TGTGCCAGCCCAGCGCCTGCGCGAAATGAGCAGTTCTTC
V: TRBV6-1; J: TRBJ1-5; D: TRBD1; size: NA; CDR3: CASNLDRGNQPQHF; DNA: TGTGCCAGCAACCTAGACAGGGGCAATCAGCCCCAGCATTTT
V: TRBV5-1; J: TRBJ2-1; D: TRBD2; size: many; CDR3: CASSSPGGNEQFF; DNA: TGCGCCAGCAGCTCGCCGGGGGGCAATGAGCAGTTCTTC
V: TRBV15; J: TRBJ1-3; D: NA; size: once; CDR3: CATSRIKQGLGSGNTIYF; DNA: TGTGCCACCAGCAGGATAAAACAGGGATTGGGCTCTGGAAACACCATATATTTT
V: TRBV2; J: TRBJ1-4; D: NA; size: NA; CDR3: CASSDKLRGRGKLFF; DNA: TGTGCCAGCAGTGATAAATTACGTGGGCGCGGAAAACTGTTTTTT
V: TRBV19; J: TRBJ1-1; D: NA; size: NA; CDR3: CASRDAAMNTEAFF; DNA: TGTGCCAGTAGGGACGCGGCCATGAACACTGAAGCTTTCTTT
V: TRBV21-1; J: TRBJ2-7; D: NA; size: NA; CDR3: CASSKAQLAGAEQYF; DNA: TGTGCCAGCAGCAAAGCTCAACTAGCGGGAGCCGAGCAGTACTTC
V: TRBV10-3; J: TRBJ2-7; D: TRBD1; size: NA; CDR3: CATQGEDEQYF; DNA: TGTGCCACCCAGGGGGAAGACGAGCAGTACTTC
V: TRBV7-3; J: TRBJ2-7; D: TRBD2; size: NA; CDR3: CASSKDFGGRADEQYF; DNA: TGTGCCAGCAGCAAAGACTTTGGCGGGAGGGCCGACGAGCAGTACTTC
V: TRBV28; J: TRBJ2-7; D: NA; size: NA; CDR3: CASRGGSDLSYEQYF; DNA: TGTGCCAGTCGAGGAGGCAGCGACTTATCCTACGAGCAGTACTTC
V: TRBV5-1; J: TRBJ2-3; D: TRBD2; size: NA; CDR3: CASAPITSVTDTQYF; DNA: TGCGCCAGCGCCCCTATCACTAGCGTCACAGATACGCAGTATTTT
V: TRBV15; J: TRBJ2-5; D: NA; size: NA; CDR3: CATSRTLEGYQETQYF; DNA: TGTGCCACCAGCAGGACCCTGGAGGGGTACCAAGAGACCCAGTACTTC
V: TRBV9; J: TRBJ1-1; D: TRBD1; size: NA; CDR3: CASSAGQGLTEAFF; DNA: TGTGCCAGCAGCGCGGGACAGGGCCTCACTGAAGCTTTCTTT
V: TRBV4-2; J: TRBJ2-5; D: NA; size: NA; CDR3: CASSLDGRETQYF; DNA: TGTGCCAGCAGCCTGGACGGGCGGGAGACCCAGTACTTC
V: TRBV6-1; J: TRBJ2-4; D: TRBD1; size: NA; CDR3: CASSSTGRNIQYF; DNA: TGTGCCAGCAGTTCGACAGGGAGAAACATTCAGTACTTC
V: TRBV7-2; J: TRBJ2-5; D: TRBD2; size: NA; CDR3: CASRRTSGTQETQYF; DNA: TGTGCCAGCAGGAGGACTAGCGGTACCCAAGAGACCCAGTACTTC
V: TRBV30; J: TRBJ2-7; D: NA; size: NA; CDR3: CAWSVRFDSFFREQYF; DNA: TGTGCCTGGAGTGTACGTTTTGACAGTTTTTTTCGAGAGCAGTACTTC
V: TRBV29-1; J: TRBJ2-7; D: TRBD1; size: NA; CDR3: CSVEAGQGYEQYF; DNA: TGCAGCGTTGAAGCCGGACAGGGCTACGAGCAGTACTTC
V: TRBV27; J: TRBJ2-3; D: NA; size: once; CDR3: CASSILYGLASTDTQYF; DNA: TGTGCCAGCAGTATCCTCTATGGGCTAGCTAGCACAGATACGCAGTATTTT
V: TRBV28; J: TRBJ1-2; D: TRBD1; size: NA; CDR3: CASSDRVLGYTF; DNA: TGTGCCAGCAGTGACAGGGTTTTAGGCTACACCTTC
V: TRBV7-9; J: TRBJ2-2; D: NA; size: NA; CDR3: CASSRNRRNTGELFF; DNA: TGTGCCAGCAGCCGTAACAGGAGGAACACCGGGGAGCTGTTTTTT
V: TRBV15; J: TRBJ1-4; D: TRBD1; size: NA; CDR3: CATSRDPGTANEKLFF; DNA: TGTGCCACCAGCAGAGATCCGGGGACAGCGAATGAAAAACTGTTTTTT
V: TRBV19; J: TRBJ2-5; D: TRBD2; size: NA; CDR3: CASSLTSGSRKETQYF; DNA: TGTGCCAGTAGTCTGACTAGCGGGAGCAGGAAAGAGACCCAGTACTTC
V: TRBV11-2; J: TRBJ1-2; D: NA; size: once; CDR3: CASSFGGARRYGYTF; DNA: TGTGCCAGCAGCTTCGGGGGCGCCAGGCGGTATGGCTACACCTTC
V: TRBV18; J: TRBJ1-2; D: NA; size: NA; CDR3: CASSPRRTAAADYGYTF; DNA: TGTGCCAGCTCACCACGTCGGACTGCGGCTGCCGATTATGGCTACACCTTC
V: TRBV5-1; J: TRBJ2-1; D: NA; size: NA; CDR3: CASSPDTIRVYNEQFF; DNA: TGCGCCAGCAGCCCAGACACGATTCGGGTCTACAATGAGCAGTTCTTC
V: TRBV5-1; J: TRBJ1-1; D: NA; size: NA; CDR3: CASSPRAVNTEAFF; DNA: TGCGCCAGCAGCCCTCGCGCGGTGAACACTGAAGCTTTCTTT
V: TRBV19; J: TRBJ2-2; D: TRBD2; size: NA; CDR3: CASSIPSGSVRTGELFF; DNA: TGTGCCAGTAGTATTCCCAGCGGGAGTGTAAGGACCGGGGAGCTGTTTTTT
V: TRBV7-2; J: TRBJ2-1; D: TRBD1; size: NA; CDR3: CASSVGTVSYNEQFF; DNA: TGTGCCAGCAGCGTCGGGACAGTCTCCTACAATGAGCAGTTCTTC
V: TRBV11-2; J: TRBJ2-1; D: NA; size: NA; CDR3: CASSLYYQQVAFF; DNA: TGTGCCAGCAGCTTATATTATCAGCAGGTAGCGTTCTTC
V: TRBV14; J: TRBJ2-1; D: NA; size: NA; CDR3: CASNLHSGPIYNEQFF; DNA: TGTGCCAGCAACCTCCATAGCGGACCCATTTACAATGAGCAGTTCTTC
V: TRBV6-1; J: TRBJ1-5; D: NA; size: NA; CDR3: CASSARPDQPQHF; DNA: TGTGCCAGCAGTGCAAGGCCCGATCAGCCCCAGCATTTT
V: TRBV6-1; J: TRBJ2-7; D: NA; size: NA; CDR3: CASSLRGPSYEQYF; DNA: TGTGCCAGCAGTCTCCGGGGTCCCTCCTACGAGCAGTACTTC
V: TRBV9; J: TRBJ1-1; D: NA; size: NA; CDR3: CASSVDSMNTEAFF; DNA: TGTGCCAGCAGCGTAGACAGTATGAACACTGAAGCTTTCTTT
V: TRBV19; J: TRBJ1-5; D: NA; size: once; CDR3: CASISMGGVLSQPQHF; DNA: TGTGCCAGTATAAGTATGGGCGGGGTTCTCTCGCAGCCCCAGCATTTT
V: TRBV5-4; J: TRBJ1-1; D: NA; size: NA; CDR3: CASSLEPTNTEAFF; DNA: TGTGCCAGCAGCTTAGAGCCAACTAACACTGAAGCTTTCTTT
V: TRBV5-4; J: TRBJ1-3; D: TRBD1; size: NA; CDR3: CASTTSGTGAFGNTIYF; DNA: TGTGCCAGCACCACATCCGGGACAGGGGCCTTTGGAAACACCATATATTTT
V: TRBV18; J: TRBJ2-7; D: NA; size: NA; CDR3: CASSPLRKPGSDEQYF; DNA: TGTGCCAGCTCACCACTGAGAAAGCCAGGGTCGGACGAGCAGTACTTC
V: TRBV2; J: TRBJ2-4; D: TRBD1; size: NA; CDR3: CASRITGGGNIQYF; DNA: TGTGCCAGCAGGATAACAGGGGGCGGAAACATTCAGTACTTC
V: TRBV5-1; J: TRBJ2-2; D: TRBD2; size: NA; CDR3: CASSFLSGTGNTGELFF; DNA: TGCGCCAGCAGCTTTCTTAGCGGGACTGGTAACACCGGGGAGCTGTTTTTT
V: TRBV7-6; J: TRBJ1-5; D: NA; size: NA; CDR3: CASSYGPGQPQHF; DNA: TGTGCCAGCAGCTATGGACCAGGTCAGCCCCAGCATTTT
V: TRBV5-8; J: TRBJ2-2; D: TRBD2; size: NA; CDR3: CATRITGGPAGELFF; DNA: TGTGCCACCAGAATTACGGGAGGGCCCGCCGGGGAGCTGTTTTTT
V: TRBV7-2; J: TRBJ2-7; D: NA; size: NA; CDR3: CASSLRAWEQYF; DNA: TGTGCCAGCAGCCTCCGGGCTTGGGAGCAGTACTTC
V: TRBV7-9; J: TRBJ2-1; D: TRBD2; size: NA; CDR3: CASSLFVGTSGSIPNEQFF; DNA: TGTGCCAGCAGCTTATTCGTCGGGACTAGCGGGAGTATCCCCAATGAGCAGTTCTTC
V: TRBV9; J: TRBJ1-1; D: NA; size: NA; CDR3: CASSVQSRDGLNTEAFF; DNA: TGTGCCAGCAGCGTACAGTCGAGGGACGGGTTGAACACTGAAGCTTTCTTT
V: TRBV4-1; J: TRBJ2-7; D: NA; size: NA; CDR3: CASSQEQGTSYEQYF; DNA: TGCGCCAGCAGCCAAGAACAGGGGACTTCCTACGAGCAGTACTTC
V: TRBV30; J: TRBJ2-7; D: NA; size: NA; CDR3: CAWSLSAYEQYF; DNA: TGTGCCTGGAGTCTGTCTGCCTACGAGCAGTACTTC
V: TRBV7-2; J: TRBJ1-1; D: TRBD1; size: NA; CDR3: CASSSRTGEIEAFF; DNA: TGTGCCAGCAGCTCCCGGACAGGGGAGATTGAAGCTTTCTTT
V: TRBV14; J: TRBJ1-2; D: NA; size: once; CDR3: CASSQANYGYTF; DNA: TGTGCCAGCAGCCAAGCTAACTATGGCTACACCTTC